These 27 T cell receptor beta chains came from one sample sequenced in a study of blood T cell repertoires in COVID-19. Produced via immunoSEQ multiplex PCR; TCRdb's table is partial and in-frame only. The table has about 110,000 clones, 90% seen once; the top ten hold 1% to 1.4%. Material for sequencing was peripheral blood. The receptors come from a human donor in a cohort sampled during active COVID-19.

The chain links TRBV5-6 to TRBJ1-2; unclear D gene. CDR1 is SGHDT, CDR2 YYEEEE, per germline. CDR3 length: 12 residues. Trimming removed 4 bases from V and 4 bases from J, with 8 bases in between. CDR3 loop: CASSILSYGYTF. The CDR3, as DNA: TGTGCCAGCAGCATTCTTAGCTATGGCTACACCTTC.

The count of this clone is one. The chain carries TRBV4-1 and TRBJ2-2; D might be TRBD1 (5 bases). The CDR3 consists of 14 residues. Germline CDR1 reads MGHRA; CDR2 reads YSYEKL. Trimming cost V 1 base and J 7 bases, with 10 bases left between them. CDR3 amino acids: CASSQVGASGELFF. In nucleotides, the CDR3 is TGCGCCAGCAGCCAAGTTGGGGCAAGCGGGGAGCTGTTTTTT.

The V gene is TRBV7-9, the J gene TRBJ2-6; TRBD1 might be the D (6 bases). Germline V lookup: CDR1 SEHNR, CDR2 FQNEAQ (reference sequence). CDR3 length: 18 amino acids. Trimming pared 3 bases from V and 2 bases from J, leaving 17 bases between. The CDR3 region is CASSLSGGRGTGANVLTF. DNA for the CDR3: TGTGCCAGCAGCTTGTCAGGCGGCAGGGGAACTGGGGCCAACGTCCTGACTTTC.

CDR3 coding DNA: TGTGCCAGCAGCTTATTCATCAGGGGGCCCCCAGATACGCAGTATTTT. It translates to CASSLFIRGPPDTQYF. This chain uses TRBV7-9 with TRBJ2-3, with 8 bases identical to TRBD1. The ends lost 2 bases at V and 4 bases at J; junction bases unmatched: 8. The CDR3 runs 16 residues. The germline gives CDR1 SEHNR, CDR2 FQNEAQ (reference sequence). Full variable domain (missing parts from reference TRBV7-9 and TRBJ2-3): DTGVSQNPRHKITKRGQNVTFRCDPISEHNRLYWYRQTLGQGPEFLTYFQNEAQLEKSRLLSDRFSAERPKGSFSTLEIQRTEQGDSAMYLCASSLFIRGPPDTQYFGPGTRLTVL.

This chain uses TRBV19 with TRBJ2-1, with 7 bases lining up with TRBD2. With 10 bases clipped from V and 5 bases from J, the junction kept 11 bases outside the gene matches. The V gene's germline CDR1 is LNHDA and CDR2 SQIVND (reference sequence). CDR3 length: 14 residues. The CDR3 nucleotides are TGTGCCACCGAGGGGAGGGGTTTCAACAATGAGCAGTTCTTC. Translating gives CATEGRGFNNEQFF.

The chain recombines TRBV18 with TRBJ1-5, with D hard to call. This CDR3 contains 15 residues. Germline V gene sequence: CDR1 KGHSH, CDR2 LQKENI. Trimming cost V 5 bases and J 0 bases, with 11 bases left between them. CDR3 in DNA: TGTGCCAGCTCAGCCGACACGGATAGCAATCAGCCCCAGCATTTT. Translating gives CASSADTDSNQPQHF.

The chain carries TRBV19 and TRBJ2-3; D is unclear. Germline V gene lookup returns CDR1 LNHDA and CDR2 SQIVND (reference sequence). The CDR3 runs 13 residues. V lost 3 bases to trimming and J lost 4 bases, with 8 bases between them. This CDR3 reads CASSMVPADTQYF. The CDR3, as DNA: TGTGCCAGTAGTATGGTCCCGGCAGATACGCAGTATTTT. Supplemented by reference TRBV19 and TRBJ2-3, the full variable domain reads DGGITQSPKYLFRKEGQNVTLSCEQNLNHDAMYWYRQDPGQGLRLIYYSQIVNDFQKGDIAEGYSVSREKKESFPLTVTSAQKNPTAFYLCASSMVPADTQYFGPGTRLTVL.

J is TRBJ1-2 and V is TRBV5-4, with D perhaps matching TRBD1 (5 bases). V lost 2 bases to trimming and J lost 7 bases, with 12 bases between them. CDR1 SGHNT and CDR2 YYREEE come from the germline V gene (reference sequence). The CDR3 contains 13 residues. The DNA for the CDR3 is TGTGCCAGCAGCTTCGGGACTCGGGGTGGCTACACCTTC. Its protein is CASSFGTRGGYTF. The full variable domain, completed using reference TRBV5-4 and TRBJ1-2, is ETGVTQSPTHLIKTRGQQVTLRCSSQSGHNTVSWYQQALGQGPQFIFQYYREEENGRGNFPPRFSGLQFPNYSSELNVNALELDDSALYLCASSFGTRGGYTFGSGTRLTVV.

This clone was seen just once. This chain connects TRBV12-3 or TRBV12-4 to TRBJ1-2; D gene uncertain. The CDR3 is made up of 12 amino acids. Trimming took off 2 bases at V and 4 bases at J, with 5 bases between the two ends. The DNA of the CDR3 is TGTGCCAGCAGTTTAAAAGCCTATGGCTACACCTTC. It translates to CASSLKAYGYTF.

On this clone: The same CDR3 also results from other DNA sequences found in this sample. As DNA, the CDR3 is TGTGCCAGCAGCTCCATGGGGGGGAACACTGAAGCTTTCTTT. Translated: CASSSMGGNTEAFF. The V call is TRBV7-9, the J call TRBJ1-1; D might be TRBD1 (5 bases). Looked up from germline, CDR1 is SEHNR and CDR2 is FQNEAQ (reference sequence). The ends were cut back, 4 bases at V and 1 base at J, with 10 bases in the middle. CDR3 length equals 14 residues.

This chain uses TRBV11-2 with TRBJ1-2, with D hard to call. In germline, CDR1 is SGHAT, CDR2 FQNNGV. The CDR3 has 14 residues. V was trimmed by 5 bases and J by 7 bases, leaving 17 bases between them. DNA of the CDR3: TGTGCCAGCAGCCGCCTAGCCCTGGCGAGTGGCTACACCTTC. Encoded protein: CASSRLALASGYTF.

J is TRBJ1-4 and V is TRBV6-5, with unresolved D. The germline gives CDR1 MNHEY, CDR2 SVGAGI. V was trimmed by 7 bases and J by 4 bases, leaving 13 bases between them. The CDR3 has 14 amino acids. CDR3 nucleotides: TGTGCCAGCACAGGTGACCGGCTTAATGAAAAACTGTTTTTT. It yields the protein CASTGDRLNEKLFF.

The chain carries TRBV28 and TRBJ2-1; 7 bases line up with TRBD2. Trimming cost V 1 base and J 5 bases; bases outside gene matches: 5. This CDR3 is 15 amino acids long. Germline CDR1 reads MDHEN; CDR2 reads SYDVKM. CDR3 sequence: CASSLFLGGNNEQFF. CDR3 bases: TGTGCCAGCAGTTTATTCCTGGGGGGGAACAATGAGCAGTTCTTC. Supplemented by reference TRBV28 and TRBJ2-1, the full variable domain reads DVKVTQSSRYLVKRTGEKVFLECVQDMDHENMFWYRQDPGLGLRLIYFSYDVKMKEKGDIPEGYSVSREKKERFSLILESASTNQTSMYLCASSLFLGGNNEQFFGPGTRLTVL.

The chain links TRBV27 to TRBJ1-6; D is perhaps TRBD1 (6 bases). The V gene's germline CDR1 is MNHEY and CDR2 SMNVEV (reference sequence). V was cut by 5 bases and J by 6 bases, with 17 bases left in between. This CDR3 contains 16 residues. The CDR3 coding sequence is TGTGCCAGCAGTCAGGGCAGGGGAGGGGGTAATTCACCCCTCCACTTT. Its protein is CASSQGRGGGNSPLHF.

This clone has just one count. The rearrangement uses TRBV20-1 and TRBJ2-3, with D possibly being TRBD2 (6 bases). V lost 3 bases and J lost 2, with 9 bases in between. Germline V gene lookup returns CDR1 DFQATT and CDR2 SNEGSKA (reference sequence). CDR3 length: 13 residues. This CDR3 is CSASTGLTDTQYF. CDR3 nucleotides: TGCAGTGCTAGTACGGGACTCACAGATACGCAGTATTTT.

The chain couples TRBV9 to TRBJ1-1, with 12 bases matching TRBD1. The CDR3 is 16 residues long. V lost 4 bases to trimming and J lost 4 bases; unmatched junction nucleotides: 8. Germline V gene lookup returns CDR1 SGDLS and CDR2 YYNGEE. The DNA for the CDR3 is TGTGCCAGCAGCCCGTGGGACAGGGGGCGCTTCACTGAAGCTTTCTTT. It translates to CASSPWDRGRFTEAFF.

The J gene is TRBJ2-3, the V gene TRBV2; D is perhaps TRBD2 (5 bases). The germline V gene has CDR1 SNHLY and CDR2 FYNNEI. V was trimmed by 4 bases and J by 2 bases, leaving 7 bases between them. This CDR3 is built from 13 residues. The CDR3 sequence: CASSAGYTDTQYF. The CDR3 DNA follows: TGTGCCAGCAGTGCGGGGTACACAGATACGCAGTATTTT. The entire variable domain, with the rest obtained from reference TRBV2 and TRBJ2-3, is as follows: EPEVTQTPSHQVTQMGQEVILRCVPISNHLYFYWYRQILGQKVEFLVSFYNNEISEKSEIFDDQFSVERPDGSNFTLKIRSTKLEDSAMYFCASSAGYTDTQYFGPGTRLTVL.

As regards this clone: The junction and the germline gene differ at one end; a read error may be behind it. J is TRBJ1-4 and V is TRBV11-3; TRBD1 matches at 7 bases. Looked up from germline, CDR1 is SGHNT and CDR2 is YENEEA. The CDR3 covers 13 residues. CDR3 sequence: CASSFRQGMIVIF. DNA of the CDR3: TGTGCCAGCAGCTTTAGACAGGGTATGATTGTGATTTTT.

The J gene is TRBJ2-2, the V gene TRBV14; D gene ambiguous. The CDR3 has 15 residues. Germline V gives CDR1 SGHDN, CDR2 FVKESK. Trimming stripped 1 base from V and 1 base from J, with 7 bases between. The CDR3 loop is CASSQARVNTGELFF. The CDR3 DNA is TGTGCCAGCAGCCAAGCTCGGGTGAACACCGGGGAGCTGTTTTTT.

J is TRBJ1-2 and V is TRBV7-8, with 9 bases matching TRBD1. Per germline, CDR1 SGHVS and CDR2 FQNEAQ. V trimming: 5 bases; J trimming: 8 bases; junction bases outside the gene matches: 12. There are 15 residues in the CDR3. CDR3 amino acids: CASSITGTGMRGYTF. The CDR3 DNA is TGTGCCAGCAGCATAACCGGGACAGGGATGCGAGGCTACACCTTC.

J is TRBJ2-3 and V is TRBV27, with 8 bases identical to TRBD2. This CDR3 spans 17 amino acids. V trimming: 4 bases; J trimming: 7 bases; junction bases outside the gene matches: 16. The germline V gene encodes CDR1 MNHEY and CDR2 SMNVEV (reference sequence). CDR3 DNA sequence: TGTGCCAGCAGTTCCCTTCCACTAGCGTCGGGGGGGAATACGCAGTATTTT. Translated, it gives CASSSLPLASGGNTQYF.

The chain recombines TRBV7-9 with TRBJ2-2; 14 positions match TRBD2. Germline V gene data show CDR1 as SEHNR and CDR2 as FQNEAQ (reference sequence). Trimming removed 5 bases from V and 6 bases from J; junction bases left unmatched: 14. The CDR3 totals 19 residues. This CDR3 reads CASSETGLAGAGWAGELFF. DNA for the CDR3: TGTGCCAGCAGCGAGACGGGACTAGCGGGAGCAGGTTGGGCCGGGGAGCTGTTTTTT.

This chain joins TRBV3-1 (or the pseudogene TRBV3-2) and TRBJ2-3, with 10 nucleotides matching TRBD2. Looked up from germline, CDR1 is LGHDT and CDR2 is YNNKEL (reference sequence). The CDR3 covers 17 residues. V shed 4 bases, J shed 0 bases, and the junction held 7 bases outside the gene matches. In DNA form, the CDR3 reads TGTGCCAGCAGCCTTGGGACTAGCGACTCAAGCACAGATACGCAGTATTTT. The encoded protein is CASSLGTSDSSTDTQYF.

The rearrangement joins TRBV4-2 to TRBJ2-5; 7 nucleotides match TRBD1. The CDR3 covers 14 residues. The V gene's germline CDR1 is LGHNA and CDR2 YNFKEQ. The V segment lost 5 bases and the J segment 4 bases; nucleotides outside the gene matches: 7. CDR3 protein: CASSFQGERETQYF. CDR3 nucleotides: TGTGCCAGCAGCTTCCAGGGGGAGCGAGAGACCCAGTACTTC.

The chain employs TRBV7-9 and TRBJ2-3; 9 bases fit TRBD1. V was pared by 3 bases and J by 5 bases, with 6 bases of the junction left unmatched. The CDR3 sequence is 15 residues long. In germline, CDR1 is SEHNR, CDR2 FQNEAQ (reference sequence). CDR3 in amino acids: CASSFWGQGGDTQYF. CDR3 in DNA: TGTGCCAGCAGCTTTTGGGGACAGGGTGGAGATACGCAGTATTTT.

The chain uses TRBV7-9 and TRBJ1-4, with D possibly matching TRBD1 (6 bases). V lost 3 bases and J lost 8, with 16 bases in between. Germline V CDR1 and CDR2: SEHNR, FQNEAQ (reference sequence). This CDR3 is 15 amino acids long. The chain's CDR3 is CASSFQDRFPEKLFF. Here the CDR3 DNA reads TGTGCCAGCAGCTTCCAGGACAGATTCCCAGAAAAACTGTTTTTT.

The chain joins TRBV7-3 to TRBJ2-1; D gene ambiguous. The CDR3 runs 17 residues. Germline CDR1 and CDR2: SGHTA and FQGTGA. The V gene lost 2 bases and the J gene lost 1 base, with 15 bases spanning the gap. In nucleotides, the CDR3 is TGTGCCAGCAGCTTATCCCCCCCTGGCGGATCCTACAATGAGCAGTTCTTC. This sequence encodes CASSLSPPGGSYNEQFF.